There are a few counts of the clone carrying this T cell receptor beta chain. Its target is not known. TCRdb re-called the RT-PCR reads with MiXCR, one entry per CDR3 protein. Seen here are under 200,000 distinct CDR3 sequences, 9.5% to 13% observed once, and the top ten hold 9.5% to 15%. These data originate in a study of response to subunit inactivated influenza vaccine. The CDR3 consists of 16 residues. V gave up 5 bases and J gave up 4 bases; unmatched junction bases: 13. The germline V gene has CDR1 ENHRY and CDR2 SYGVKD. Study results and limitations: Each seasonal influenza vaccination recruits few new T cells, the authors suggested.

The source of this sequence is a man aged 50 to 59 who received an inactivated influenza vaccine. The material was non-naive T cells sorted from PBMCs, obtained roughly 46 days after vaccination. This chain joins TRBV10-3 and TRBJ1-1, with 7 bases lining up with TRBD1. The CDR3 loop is CAISHATGTEPTEAFF. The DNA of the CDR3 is TGTGCCATCAGTCATGCGACCGGGACAGAACCCACTGAAGCTTTCTTT.